These T cell receptor beta chains were read from a single sample in a study of Ad26.COV2.S vaccination and SARS-CoV-2 variants. TCRdb's table, derived via immunoSEQ multiplex PCR, lists solely in-frame clones and lacks some. The sample consists of 300,000 to 400,000 clones, about 89% of them appearing once. The sequences come from peripheral blood, collected in a trial of Ad26.COV2.S vaccine versus placebo. Receptors originate from a person aged 18 to 59 who received the Ad26.COV2.S COVID-19 vaccine or a placebo. Both conserved end residues are trimmed from each CDR3.

TRBJ1-5	TRBV5-8	ASSLALTSRDRGQPQH
TRBJ2-7	TRBV4-2	ASSQDLGGGYEQY
TRBJ1-3	TRBV5-5	ASSPLGQANTIY
TRBJ1-1	TRBV2	ASSEGGTEAF
TRBJ1-5	TRBV19	ASSKGQVSNQPQH
TRBJ1-2	TRBV7-9	ASSLEQGRNNYGYT
TRBJ1-1	TRBV7-9	ASSLTFGTEAF
TRBJ1-3	TRBV14	ASSRARGSGNTIY
TRBJ2-2	TRBV7-8	ASSMDRKQELF
TRBJ2-5	TRBV5-6	ASSLWGGETQY
TRBJ1-3	TRBV7-2	ASSLGYLNTIY
TRBJ2-4	TRBV9	ASSVASGTSDIQY
TRBJ1-4	TRBV2	ASLGNGGLFEKLF
TRBJ1-4	TRBV28	ASSLGGQGNEKLF
TRBJ2-7	TRBV7-9	ASSSPGTGRPYEQY
TRBJ1-1	TRBV7-2	ASSSSRGNTEAF
TRBJ2-7	TRBV2	ASSEGLVPYEQY
TRBJ2-1	TRBV19	ASSHRTAYNEQF
TRBJ2-5	TRBV15	ATSSRSRGETQY
TRBJ2-2	TRBV11-1	ASSFRQGSGTGELF
TRBJ2-5	TRBV24-1	ATSDGYQETQY
TRBJ2-3	TRBV6-2/TRBV6-3	ASSYSTTTSEIYTDTQY
TRBJ2-1	TRBV23-1	ASSLEAGGIKAYNEQF
TRBJ2-3	TRBV6-5	ASTPLLAGDTQY
TRBJ1-6	TRBV5-5	ASSPFSPGLNSPLH
TRBJ1-2	TRBV9	ASSVGTLSGYGYT
TRBJ1-1	TRBV28	ASSSPGQENTEAF
TRBJ1-1	TRBV27	ASSGDRVNTEAF
TRBJ1-2	TRBV10-1	ASSEILGTAPRVNYGYT
TRBJ2-2	TRBV29-1	SVTGANTGELF
TRBJ1-5	TRBV6-2/TRBV6-3	ASSPFRGPGTDQPQH
TRBJ1-1	TRBV9	ASSVVDGEAF
TRBJ2-3	TRBV19	ASSIFHGGPTDTQY
TRBJ1-3	TRBV11-2	ASSLIPSASSSGNTIY
TRBJ1-2	TRBV19	ASSITAGVNGYT
TRBJ2-1	TRBV5-5	ASSRSANEQF
TRBJ1-2	TRBV6-5	ASSLTWGRDYGYT
TRBJ2-6	TRBV7-3	ASSRQTSGANVLT
TRBJ1-1	TRBV20-1	SARWNTEAF
TRBJ2-7	TRBV7-9	ASSLGGTTYEQY
TRBJ2-3	TRBV19	ASSIREKDTQY
TRBJ1-5	TRBV2	ASSDVGTVNQPQH
TRBJ2-7	TRBV19	ASIKTLSGLSYEQY
TRBJ1-3	TRBV15	ATRSGQGSGNTIY
TRBJ1-2	TRBV3-1/TRBV3-2	ASSQDIEGNYGYI
TRBJ1-3	TRBV5-5	ASSLEFRGFSGNTIY
TRBJ2-2	TRBV10-2	ASGGGTNTGELF
TRBJ2-3	TRBV7-6	ASSHIDTDTQY
TRBJ1-1	TRBV9	ASSVEGNTEAF
TRBJ2-1	TRBV9	ASSVGSGGNNEQF
TRBJ1-2	TRBV5-4	ASSLVGRGYGYT
TRBJ1-5	TRBV27	ASSLDRDQPQH
TRBJ2-1	TRBV2	ASSVGGDEQF
TRBJ1-1	TRBV4-2	ASSLLTDTEAF
TRBJ1-1	TRBV6-1	ASSEPGYRAF
TRBJ1-1	TRBV15	ATSRVLNTEAF
TRBJ2-3	TRBV5-1	ASSLGLAGLADTQY